The 28 T cell receptor beta chains below come from one sample, sequenced in a study of blood T cell repertoires in COVID-19. Sequencing was performed with immunoSEQ multiplex PCR; in TCRdb, only in-frame clones are kept and a portion is missing. The sample consists of hundreds of thousands of clones, approximately 88% of them appearing once. Material for sequencing was PBMCs or T cells enriched from blood (not recorded which). The receptors derive from a woman in her forties with acute COVID-19.

The chain joins TRBV10-3 to TRBJ2-1; 13 bases agree with TRBD2. The CDR3 has 15 amino acids. Trimming cost V 6 bases and J 5 bases; bases outside gene matches: 4. Germline CDR1 is ENHRY and CDR2 is SYGVKD. CDR3 sequence reads: CAIRTSGGAHNEQFF. The CDR3 nucleotides are TGTGCCATCAGAACTAGCGGGGGGGCGCACAATGAGCAGTTCTTC.

V usage is TRBV21-1 and J usage is TRBJ1-1. TRBV21-1 represents a pseudogene. The CDR3 loop spans 15 amino acids. The CDR3 is CASSKAPLAGTEAFF. The CDR3 nucleotides are TGTGCCAGCAGCAAAGCCCCACTGGCGGGTACTGAAGCTTTCTTT.

The V gene is TRBV2, the J gene TRBJ1-2; D might be TRBD1 (5 bases). V was trimmed by 3 bases and J by 5 bases, leaving 19 bases between them. Germline assignment: CDR1 SNHLY and CDR2 FYNNEI. This CDR3 comprises 16 residues. The CDR3 nucleotides are TGTGCCAGCAGTGATGAAGGGGCCCTGGGCTGGTATGGCTACACCTTC. Translating it yields CASSDEGALGWYGYTF.

The gene calls are TRBV27 and TRBJ1-2; possibly TRBD1 for D (5 bases). CDR3 length: 14 residues. Germline CDR1 reads MNHEY; CDR2 reads SMNVEV (reference sequence). V was cut by 3 bases and J by 8 bases, with 16 bases left in between. CDR3 protein: CASSFRGEWAGYTF. For the CDR3, the DNA is TGTGCCAGCAGTTTTCGGGGGGAATGGGCGGGCTACACCTTC.

J is TRBJ1-1 and V is TRBV10-3, with D possibly being TRBD1 (5 bases). Per germline, CDR1 ENHRY and CDR2 SYGVKD. The V end was cut by 0 bases, the J end by 6 bases, with 11 bases between. The CDR3 consists of 14 residues. CDR3 sequence (DNA): TGTGCCATCAGTGAGTCCGACCCGGGGGCTGAAGCTTTCTTT. As protein: CAISESDPGAEAFF.

The V call is TRBV6-5, the J call TRBJ1-2; the D gene is possibly TRBD1 (5 bases). Germline V gives CDR1 MNHEY, CDR2 SVGAGI. Deletions cut 8 bases from V and 8 bases from J, with 15 bases between. The CDR3 spans 12 residues. The CDR3 DNA reads as TGTGCCAGCCACGTCGGGGGAAGCGGCTACACCTTC. Translation gives CASHVGGSGYTF.

For the CDR3, the DNA is TGTGCCAGCCACATTACAGGGGGCATTGGTGAAGCTTTCTTT. Translation: CASHITGGIGEAFF. The chain recombines TRBV27 with TRBJ1-1, with 9 bases that match TRBD1. V lost 8 bases to trimming and J lost 7 bases; unmatched junction nucleotides: 11. CDR1 and CDR2 (germline): MNHEY, SMNVEV (reference sequence). The CDR3 length is 14 residues.

The rearrangement joins TRBV6-5 to TRBJ2-7, with 10 nucleotides matching TRBD1. CDR1 and CDR2 (germline): MNHEY, SVGAGI. This CDR3 has 15 residues. After removal of 10 bases from V and 2 bases from J, the junction contained 11 bases not matched to a gene. The CDR3 protein is CATDYRDRGTYEQYF. Here the CDR3 DNA reads TGTGCCACCGACTATCGGGACAGGGGAACCTACGAGCAGTACTTC.

This rearrangement joins TRBV15 to TRBJ1-2, with unresolved D. The CDR3 sequence is 14 residues long. V dropped 0 bases and J dropped 5 bases, with 10 bases sitting between them. Germline V lookup: CDR1 LNHNV, CDR2 YYDKDF (reference sequence). The CDR3: CATSRDAGSYGYTF. CDR3 DNA sequence: TGTGCCACCAGCAGAGATGCGGGGAGTTATGGCTACACCTTC.

The chain uses TRBV9 and TRBJ2-2, with TRBD2 identical over 7 bases. The length of the CDR3 is 14 residues. CDR1 is SGDLS and CDR2 is YYNGEE in the germline V gene. The V and J ends lost 2 bases and 5 bases, in that order; junction bases with no gene match: 3. The CDR3 here is CASSVSGGTGELFF. Written as DNA, the CDR3 is TGTGCCAGCAGCGTGTCCGGGGGGACCGGGGAGCTGTTTTTT.

The chain uses TRBV5-6 and TRBJ2-5; D unresolved. This CDR3 has 12 residues. Germline CDR1 reads SGHDT; CDR2 reads YYEEEE. The ends were cut back, 1 base at V and 5 bases at J, with 6 bases in the middle. CDR3 sequence: CASSLIDETQYF. DNA for the CDR3: TGTGCCAGCAGCTTGATAGATGAGACCCAGTACTTC.

This rearrangement joins TRBV14 to TRBJ2-5; no clear D. Germline-derived CDR1 and CDR2 are SGHDN and FVKESK. Trimming shortened V by 2 bases and J by 5 bases, and 15 bases separated the two germline ends. The CDR3 runs 15 residues. Written as DNA, the CDR3 is TGTGCCAGCAGCCAAAGCAGGTCCTTTGTGGAGACCCAGTACTTC. Encoded protein: CASSQSRSFVETQYF. Combining the CDR3 with reference TRBV14 and TRBJ2-5 gives the whole variable domain EAGVTQFPSHSVIEKGQTVTLRCDPISGHDNLYWYRRVMGKEIKFLLHFVKESKQDESGMPNNRFLAERTGGTYSTLKVQPAELEDSGVYFCASSQSRSFVETQYFGPGTRLLVL.

This chain connects TRBV5-8 to TRBJ1-5; D might be TRBD1 (6 bases). The CDR3 has 14 amino acids. Germline CDR1 is SGHTS and CDR2 is YDEGEE. Between the trimmed V and J ends, which lost 4 bases and 6 bases, there was a span of 14 bases. CDR3 loop: CASSIRQVAQPQHF. CDR3 DNA: TGTGCCAGCAGCATCCGACAGGTGGCTCAGCCCCAGCATTTT.

The chain employs TRBV12-5 and TRBJ2-1, with 10 positions matching TRBD2. J was trimmed by 9 bases and V by 0 bases; bases with no gene match: 17. CDR1 is LGHNT, CDR2 FRNRAP, per germline. There are 19 residues in the CDR3. This chain's CDR3 is CASGLVHGASGGLSGEQFF. The CDR3 bases are TGTGCTAGTGGTTTGGTACATGGGGCTAGCGGGGGATTAAGCGGTGAGCAGTTCTTC.

The gene calls are TRBV6-6 and TRBJ2-2; 7 positions match TRBD1. J was trimmed by 5 bases and V by 0 bases; bases with no gene match: 0. The CDR3 spans 14 residues. The germline gives CDR1 MNHNY, CDR2 SVGAGI (reference sequence). The CDR3 nucleotides read TGTGCCAGCAGTTACTCGACAGGGACCGGGGAGCTGTTTTTT. The encoded protein is CASSYSTGTGELFF.

This clone came up many times. One junction end disagrees with the germline gene, perhaps due to a read error. Written as DNA, the CDR3 is TGTGCCAGCAGCGAAGATGGACTAGCGAACACCGGGGAGCTGTTTTTT. It translates to CASSEDGLANTGELFF. J is TRBJ2-2 and V is TRBV2; 7 nucleotides agree with TRBD2. This CDR3 has 16 amino acids. From germline, CDR1 is SNHLY and CDR2 FYNNEI. Full variable domain (outside the CDR3, taken from reference TRBV2 and TRBJ2-2): EPEVTQTPSHQVTQMGQEVILRCVPISNHLYFYWYRQILGQKVEFLVSFYNNEISEKSEIFDDQFSVERPDGSNFTLKIRSTKLEDSAMYFCASSEDGLANTGELFFGEGSRLTVL.

J is TRBJ2-7 and V is TRBV27, with 13 bases matching TRBD2. Germline V lookup: CDR1 MNHEY, CDR2 SMNVEV (reference sequence). CDR3 size: 15 residues. V shed 5 bases, J shed 5 bases, and the junction held 6 bases outside the gene matches. The CDR3: CASSSGLAGVNEQYF. CDR3 DNA sequence: TGTGCCAGCAGTAGTGGACTAGCGGGGGTCAACGAGCAGTACTTC.

J is TRBJ1-2 and V is TRBV11-2; D call uncertain. Deletions cut 6 bases from V and 3 bases from J, with 11 bases between. The CDR3 has 13 amino acids. The V gene's germline CDR1 is SGHAT and CDR2 FQNNGV. CDR3 protein: CASSHPPDYGYTF. The CDR3 coding sequence is TGTGCCAGCAGTCACCCACCAGACTATGGCTACACCTTC. Drawing the rest from reference TRBV11-2 and TRBJ1-2, the complete variable domain is EAGVAQSPRYKIIEKRQSVAFWCNPISGHATLYWYQQILGQGPKLLIQFQNNGVVDDSQLPKDRFSAERLKGVDSTLKIQPAKLEDSAVYLCASSHPPDYGYTFGSGTRLTVV.

The V gene is TRBV6-4, the J gene TRBJ2-7; 10 positions match TRBD2. Germline loops: CDR1 MRHNA, CDR2 SNTAGT. With V trimmed by 8 bases and J by 0 bases, 7 bases remained unmatched. The CDR3 is made up of 15 amino acids. CDR3 region: CASAELAGTSYEQYF. The CDR3 DNA reads as TGTGCCAGCGCAGAACTAGCGGGGACCTCCTACGAGCAGTACTTC.

The CDR3 protein is CASMRDRGNTEAFF. In DNA form, the CDR3 reads TGTGCCAGCATGAGGGACAGGGGGAACACTGAAGCTTTCTTT. The chain couples TRBV2 to TRBJ1-1, with 10 bases lining up with TRBD1. Looked up from germline, CDR1 is SNHLY and CDR2 is FYNNEI. This CDR3 is 14 amino acids long. With V trimmed by 7 bases and J by 1 base, 3 bases remained unmatched.

The V call is TRBV7-9, the J call TRBJ2-7, with D tentatively TRBD1 (5 bases). The germline CDR1 and CDR2 sequences are SEHNR and FQNEAQ (reference sequence). The CDR3 length is 13 residues. V was clipped by 7 bases and J by 1 base, with 11 bases between them. DNA of the CDR3: TGTGCCAGCACAAGGGGTATGTCCTACGAGCAGTACTTC. Protein: CASTRGMSYEQYF.

The count of this clone is one. The chain joins TRBV10-1 to TRBJ2-2; the D gene is possibly TRBD2 (5 bases). The CDR3 runs to 14 residues. The germline V gene has CDR1 WNHNN and CDR2 SYGVQD (reference sequence). V was trimmed by 4 bases and J by 4 bases, leaving 10 bases between them. The CDR3 DNA follows: TGCGCCAGCAGTGGTTCGGGATTCACCGGGGAGCTGTTTTTT. Translation: CASSGSGFTGELFF.

The chain uses TRBV7-9 and TRBJ2-3; 8 nucleotides align to TRBD1. Losses at the gene ends were 1 base for V and 6 bases for J; bases not matched to a gene: 6. The CDR3 length is 15 residues. Germline assignment: CDR1 SEHNR and CDR2 FQNEAQ (reference sequence). CDR3 nucleotides: TGTGCCAGCAGCTTAGACGGACAGGGATCGGATACGCAGTATTTT. It specifies CASSLDGQGSDTQYF.

This clone was seen only once. The rearrangement joins TRBV2 to TRBJ2-7, with 12 bases identical to TRBD2. The length of the CDR3 is 16 residues. The junction had 13 bases not matched to a gene; V was cut back by 8 bases and J by 5 bases. The germline V gene encodes CDR1 SNHLY and CDR2 FYNNEI. The CDR3 DNA reads TGTGCCAGCGGAGGGGAGCCGGGACTAGCGGGTGACGAGCAGTACTTC. Amino acid sequence: CASGGEPGLAGDEQYF.

This sequence joins TRBV3-1 (or the pseudogene TRBV3-2) and TRBJ1-2; TRBD1 aligns across 8 bases. J lost 8 bases, V lost 4 bases, and 6 bases had no gene match. The CDR3 spans 13 residues. Germline V gene lookup returns CDR1 LGHDT and CDR2 YNNKEL (reference sequence). The DNA for the CDR3 is TGTGCCAGCAGCCCTCGGGACAGGAACGGCTACACCTTC. The encoded protein is CASSPRDRNGYTF.

The V call is TRBV2, the J call TRBJ1-3, with a possible D match to TRBD1 (5 bases). Germline V lookup: CDR1 SNHLY, CDR2 FYNNEI. Trimming shortened V by 5 bases and J by 8 bases, and 16 bases separated the two germline ends. This CDR3 has 14 amino acids. The CDR3 loop is CASSPGPGRDTIYF. The CDR3 nucleotides are TGTGCCAGCAGTCCCGGGCCAGGGCGCGACACCATATATTTT.

This chain links TRBV5-1 with TRBJ2-7; 8 nucleotides align to TRBD1. V shed 4 bases and J 3 bases; nucleotides not matched to a gene: 9. The CDR3 length is 15 residues. CDR1 SGHRS and CDR2 YFSETQ come from the germline V gene. The CDR3 coding sequence is TGCGCCAGCAGCGGAAGACAGGGGACGATCTACGAGCAGTACTTC. Translation gives CASSGRQGTIYEQYF.

This chain uses TRBV3-1 (or the pseudogene TRBV3-2) with TRBJ2-3; TRBD2 might be the D (6 bases). The CDR3 runs 14 residues. Germline assignment: CDR1 LGHDT and CDR2 YNNKEL (reference sequence). Trimming took 4 bases from V and 2 from J, leaving 10 bases between them. CDR3 region: CASSLGGPTDTQYF. The CDR3 coding sequence is TGTGCCAGCAGCCTCGGGGGTCCCACAGATACGCAGTATTTT.